This TCR beta chain emerged from a study of memory CD4+ T cells and cytomegalovirus serostatus. As for the study in general: This sample comes from healthy Belgian adults, several CMV seropositive, approximately 23 seronegative. Study-level points and caveats: Each of fewer than 80 CMV-associated TCRbeta sequences occurred in one to five individuals.

Profiling relied on immunoSEQ multiplex PCR, and the TCRdb table lists in-frame clones only, not all of them. The sample lists some 52,000 clones; 65% to 80% were seen once. With respect to this clone: What it binds is unknown.

Trimming took off 1 base at V and 1 base at J, with 14 bases between the two ends. Germline assignment: CDR1 SEHNR and CDR2 FQNEAQ (reference sequence). This CDR3 has 17 amino acids. The sort gate was single viable CD3+CD4+CD8-CD45RO+ cells for memory CD4+ T cells. CMV serostatus came from serum IgG against pp150, pp28, p38, p52. After thawing, CD4+ T cells were positively selected. The sequence was collected from an adult in good health and CMV-seropositive. The specimen was memory CD4+ T cells from blood. V usage is TRBV7-9 and J usage is TRBJ2-1; tentative D call: TRBD2 (6 bases). As DNA, the CDR3 is TGTGCCAGCAGCTTAGGGCTCGGCGGGAAGTCCTACAATGAGCAGTTCTTC. This encodes CASSLGLGGKSYNEQFF.